The sequence of this T cell receptor (beta chain) was determined in a study of shared clonotypes between healthy human individuals. Overall study results and limits: Relative to their counterparts shared across all four donors, non-shared clonotypes exhibited diminished generation probabilities.

Only CD45RO-negative cells positively selected for CCR7 counted as naive CD8 cells, so terminally differentiated effector memory CD45RA+ cells were excluded. CDR1 and CDR2 (germline): SGHTA, FQGTGA. V trimming: 5 bases; J trimming: 5 bases; junction bases outside the gene matches: 5. This CDR3 is 15 amino acids long. For every subset, genomic DNA was evenly distributed across several immunoSEQ plates. Method: immunoSEQ multiplex PCR; TCRdb's copy keeps in-frame clones and lacks some. The sample holds millions of clones, approximately 94% seen once. With respect to this clone: Antigen specificity is unknown.

This sequence was found in a young man in good health. Some clones in this sample may be carry-over from other donors' samples. V is TRBV7-3 and J is TRBJ2-1, with 11 positions matching TRBD2. The sequencing input was naive CD8+ T cells from PBMCs. The CDR3 here is CASSPLTSGDNEQFF. The DNA of the CDR3 is TGTGCCAGCAGCCCACTGACTAGCGGGGACAATGAGCAGTTCTTC.